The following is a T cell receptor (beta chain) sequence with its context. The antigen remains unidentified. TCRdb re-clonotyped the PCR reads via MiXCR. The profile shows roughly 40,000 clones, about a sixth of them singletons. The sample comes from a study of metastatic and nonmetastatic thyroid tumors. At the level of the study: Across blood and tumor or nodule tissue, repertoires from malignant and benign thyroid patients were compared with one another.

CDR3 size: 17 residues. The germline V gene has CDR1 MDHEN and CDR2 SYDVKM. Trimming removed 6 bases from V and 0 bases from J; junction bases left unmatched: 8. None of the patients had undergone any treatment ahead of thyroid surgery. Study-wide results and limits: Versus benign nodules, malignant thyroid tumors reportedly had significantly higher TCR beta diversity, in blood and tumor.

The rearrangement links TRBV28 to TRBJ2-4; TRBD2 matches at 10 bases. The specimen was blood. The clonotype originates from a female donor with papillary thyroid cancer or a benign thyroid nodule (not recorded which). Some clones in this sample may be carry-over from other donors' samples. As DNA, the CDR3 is TGTGCCAGCAGACGGACTAGCGGAACCCTAGCCAAAAACATTCAGTACTTC. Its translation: CASRRTSGTLAKNIQYF.